Sequencing of this T cell receptor (beta chain) was carried out in a study of T-cell reconstitution after alpha-beta-depleted transplantation in children. Regarding the study as a whole: The high TCRbeta diversity at day 60 in some patients came from surviving recipient T cells and thymic progenitors. Where alpha-beta T cells came from about two months after transplant was reportedly several hundred expanded graft clones. At the one-year point after transplant, T-cell counts and TCRbeta diversity were found to come mostly from T cells that had been newly produced.

Trimming cost V 6 bases and J 3 bases, with 16 bases left between them. The CDR3 consists of 14 residues. Germline loops: CDR1 DFQATT, CDR2 SNEGSKA (reference sequence). The TCRbeta library incorporated unique molecular identifiers. TCRdb itself ran the PCR reads through MiXCR, one entry per CDR3 protein. The sample contains fewer than 500,000 distinct CDR3 sequences, 43% of which appear only once. With regard to this clonotype: Its antigen is as yet unknown.

This material consisted of PBMCs, taken before TCRalphabeta/CD19-depleted stem cell transplant. The receptor's source is a girl aged 2-10 years with aplastic anemia, due to receive a stem cell transplant. The chain couples TRBV20-1 to TRBJ2-3, with D perhaps matching TRBD1 (6 bases). The CDR3, as DNA: TGCAGTGCCGTCGCACCGACAGGAACAGATACGCAGTATTTT. This codes for CSAVAPTGTDTQYF.